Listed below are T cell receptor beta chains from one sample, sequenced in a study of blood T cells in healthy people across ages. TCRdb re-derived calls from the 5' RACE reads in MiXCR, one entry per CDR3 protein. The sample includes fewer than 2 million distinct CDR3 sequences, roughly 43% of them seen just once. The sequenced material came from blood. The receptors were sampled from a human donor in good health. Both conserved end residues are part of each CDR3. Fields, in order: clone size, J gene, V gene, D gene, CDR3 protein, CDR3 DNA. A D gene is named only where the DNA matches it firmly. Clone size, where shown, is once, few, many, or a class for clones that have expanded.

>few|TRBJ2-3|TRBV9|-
CASSVADYRERIADTQYF
TGTGCCAGCAGCGTAGCTGATTATCGGGAGAGAATTGCAGATACGCAGTATTTT
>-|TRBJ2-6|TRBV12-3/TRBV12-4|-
CASIPFWRSSGANVLTF
TGTGCCAGCATCCCCTTCTGGCGGAGCTCTGGGGCCAACGTCCTGACTTTC
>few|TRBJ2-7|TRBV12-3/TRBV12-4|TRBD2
CASSPYGGNNLYEQYF
TGTGCCAGCAGCCCTTACGGGGGGAATAATCTCTACGAGCAGTACTTC
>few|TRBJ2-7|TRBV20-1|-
CSAVTGSYEQYF
TGCAGTGCTGTGACAGGTTCCTACGAGCAGTACTTC
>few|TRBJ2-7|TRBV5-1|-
CASRREGYEQYF
TGCGCCAGCAGACGAGAAGGCTACGAGCAGTACTTC
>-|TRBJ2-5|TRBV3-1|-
CASKFTGQLQETQYF
TGTGCCAGCAAATTTACAGGACAGTTACAAGAGACCCAGTACTTC
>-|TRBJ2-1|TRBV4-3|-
CASSQGRDWFNEQFF
TGCGCCAGCAGCCAAGGGAGGGACTGGTTCAATGAGCAGTTCTTC
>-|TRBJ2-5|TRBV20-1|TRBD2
CSANPKTSGGPGETQYF
TGCAGCGCTAACCCAAAGACTAGCGGGGGTCCAGGAGAGACCCAGTACTTC
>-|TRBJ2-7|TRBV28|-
CATQDGSYEQYF
TGTGCCACCCAGGACGGATCCTACGAGCAGTACTTC
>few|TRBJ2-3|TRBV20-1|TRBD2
CSARVGLAGGSTDTQYF
TGCAGTGCTAGAGTTGGACTAGCGGGGGGTAGCACAGATACGCAGTATTTT
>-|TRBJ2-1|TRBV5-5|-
CASSPRTLNNEQFF
TGTGCCAGCAGCCCCAGGACACTTAACAATGAGCAGTTCTTC
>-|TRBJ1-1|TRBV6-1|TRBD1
CASDRDRESWGTEAFF
TGTGCCAGCGACCGGGACAGGGAGTCGTGGGGCACTGAAGCTTTCTTT
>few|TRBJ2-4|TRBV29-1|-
CSVGLPHNEQYF
TGCAGCGTTGGCCTCCCCCACAATGAGCAGTACTTC
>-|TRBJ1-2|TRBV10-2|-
CASSLGAPLSYGYTF
TGCGCCAGCTCTTTGGGGGCTCCTTTGTCTTATGGCTACACCTTC
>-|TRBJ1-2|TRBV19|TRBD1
CASRRWTGNGYTF
TGTGCCAGTAGACGGTGGACAGGAAATGGCTACACCTTC
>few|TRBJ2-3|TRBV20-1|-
CSATDFGGADTQYF
TGCAGTGCGACCGACTTCGGCGGCGCAGATACGCAGTATTTT
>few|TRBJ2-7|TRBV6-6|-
CASSLSPRTGYEQYF
TGTGCCAGCAGTTTAAGTCCCCGAACCGGCTACGAGCAGTACTTC
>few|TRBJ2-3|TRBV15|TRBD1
CATSITGGTDTQYF
TGTGCCACCAGCATTACAGGGGGAACAGATACGCAGTATTTT
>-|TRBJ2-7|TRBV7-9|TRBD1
CASNPQDRGYEQYF
TGTGCCAGCAACCCCCAGGACAGGGGCTACGAGCAGTACTTC
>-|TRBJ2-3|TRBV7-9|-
CASSPPLDADTQYF
TGTGCCAGCAGCCCCCCTTTGGATGCAGATACGCAGTATTTT
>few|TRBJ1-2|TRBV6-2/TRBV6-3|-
CAGSPAQGSATF
TGTGCCGGCAGCCCCGCCCAGGGAAGCGCCACCTTC
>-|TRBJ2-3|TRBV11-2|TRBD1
CASRSTGGLDTQYF
TGTGCCAGCAGGTCGACAGGGGGATTGGATACGCAGTATTTT
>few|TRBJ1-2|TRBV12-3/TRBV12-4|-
CASSPPGCYGYTF
TGTGCCAGCAGTCCCCCGGGCTGTTATGGCTACACCTTC
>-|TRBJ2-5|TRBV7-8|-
CAIEPGNGETQYF
TGTGCCATCGAGCCGGGGAACGGAGAGACCCAGTACTTC
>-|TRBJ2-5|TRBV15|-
CATSRDRGQTQYF
TGTGCCACCAGCAGAGACAGGGGACAGACCCAGTACTTC
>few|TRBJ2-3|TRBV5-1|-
CASSLIPQSTDTQYF
TGCGCCAGCAGCTTAATCCCCCAGAGCACAGATACGCAGTATTTT
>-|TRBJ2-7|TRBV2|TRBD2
CASSGEGFIEQYF
TGTGCCAGCAGTGGGGAGGGCTTTATCGAGCAGTACTTC
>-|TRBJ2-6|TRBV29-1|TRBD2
CSVEVAGEANVLTF
TGCAGCGTTGAAGTAGCGGGAGAGGCCAACGTCCTGACTTTC
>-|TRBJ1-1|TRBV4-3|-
CASSQDWTATSNTEAFF
TGCGCCAGCAGCCAAGATTGGACCGCGACCTCGAACACTGAAGCTTTCTTT
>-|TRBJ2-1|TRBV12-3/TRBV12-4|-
CASSFYRGYEQFF
TGTGCCAGCAGTTTTTATAGGGGCTATGAGCAGTTCTTC
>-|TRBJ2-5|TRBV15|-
CATSAEGETQYF
TGTGCCACCAGCGCCGAAGGGGAGACCCAGTACTTC
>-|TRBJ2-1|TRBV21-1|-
CASSINGTGIQEQFF
TGTGCCAGCAGCATAAATGGGACAGGGATTCAGGAGCAGTTCTTC
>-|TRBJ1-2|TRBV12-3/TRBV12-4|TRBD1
CASSFRDRGNYGYTF
TGTGCCAGCAGTTTTAGGGACAGGGGTAACTATGGCTACACCTTC
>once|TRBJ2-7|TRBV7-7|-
CASSFRGPEQYF
TGTGCCAGCAGCTTTCGGGGTCCCGAGCAGTACTTC
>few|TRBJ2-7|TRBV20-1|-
CSARKEGHEQYF
TGCAGTGCTAGAAAGGAAGGGCACGAGCAGTACTTC
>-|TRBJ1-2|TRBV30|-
CASEEGVGNYGYTF
TGTGCCTCTGAAGAGGGGGTCGGAAACTATGGCTACACCTTC
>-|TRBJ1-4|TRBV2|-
CASSENWDNEKRFF
TGTGCCAGCAGTGAGAATTGGGATAATGAAAAACGGTTTTTT
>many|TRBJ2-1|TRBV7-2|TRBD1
CASSLDRGAYNEQFF
TGCGCCAGCAGCTTGGACAGGGGGGCCTACAATGAGCAGTTCTTC
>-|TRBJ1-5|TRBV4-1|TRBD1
CASSPQQGLGNQPQHF
TGCGCCAGCAGCCCTCAACAGGGGTTGGGCAATCAGCCCCAGCATTTT
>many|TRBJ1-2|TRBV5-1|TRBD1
CASSPGTGGFGYTF
TGCGCCAGCAGCCCCGGGACAGGGGGCTTTGGCTACACCTTC
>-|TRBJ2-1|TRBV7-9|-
CASRQISRSSYNEQFF
TGTGCCAGCAGACAGATAAGTAGGAGCTCCTACAATGAGCAGTTCTTC
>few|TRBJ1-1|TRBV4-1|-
CASSQDYNRDDEAFF
TGCGCCAGCAGCCAAGATTACAACCGGGACGATGAAGCTTTCTTT
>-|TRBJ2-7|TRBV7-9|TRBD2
CASSLIPGLAGLYEQYF
TGTGCCAGCAGCCTCATACCGGGACTAGCGGGATTGTACGAGCAGTACTTC
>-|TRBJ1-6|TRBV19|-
CASSPRVRSPLHF
TGTGCCTCTAGCCCCAGGGTGCGGTCACCTCTCCACTTT
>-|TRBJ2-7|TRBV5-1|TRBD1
CASSISTGGVSYEQYF
TGCGCCAGCAGCATATCGACAGGGGGCGTCTCCTACGAGCAGTACTTC
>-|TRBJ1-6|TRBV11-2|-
CASSQSDFLGNSPLHF
TGTGCCAGCAGCCAATCGGACTTCCTAGGGAATTCACCCCTCCACTTT
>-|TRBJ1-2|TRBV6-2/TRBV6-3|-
CASSYLRRNYGYTF
TGTGCCAGCAGTTATCTACGCAGGAACTATGGCTACACCTTC
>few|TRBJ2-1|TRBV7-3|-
CASSLSGEFYNEQFF
TGTGCCAGCAGCTTATCAGGGGAATTCTACAATGAGCAGTTCTTC
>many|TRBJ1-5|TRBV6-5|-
CASRRATGINQPQHF
TGTGCCAGCAGGCGGGCAACAGGGATCAATCAGCCCCAGCATTTT
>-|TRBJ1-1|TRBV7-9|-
CASSLFGGRGDTEAFF
TGTGCCAGCAGCTTATTTGGGGGCAGGGGTGACACTGAAGCTTTCTTT
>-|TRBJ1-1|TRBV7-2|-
CASSSVWAEAFF
TGTGCCAGCAGCTCCGTTTGGGCTGAAGCTTTCTTT
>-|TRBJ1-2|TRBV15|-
CATSRVGARGYTF
TGTGCCACCAGCAGAGTCGGTGCACGTGGCTACACCTTC